The 15 T cell receptor beta chains in this list originate from one sample, sequenced in a study of shared clonotypes between healthy human individuals. Profiled with immunoSEQ multiplex PCR; TCRdb holds only in-frame clones, not every one. The table includes roughly 700,000 clones, around two thirds detected once. Sequencing used memory CD4+ T cells sorted from blood. Regarding subset: CD45RA-negative fraction. These receptors were obtained from a woman in her twenties or thirties in good health.

This chain connects TRBV5-1 to TRBJ2-7, with 7 bases lining up with TRBD2. This CDR3 region has 15 residues. V trimming: 3 bases; J trimming: 4 bases; junction bases outside the gene matches: 10. Germline values: CDR1 SGHRS, CDR2 YFSETQ. CDR3 loop: CASSSRAGVGYEQYF. The CDR3 DNA sequence: TGCGCCAGCAGCTCTCGGGCGGGAGTTGGGTACGAGCAGTACTTC.

Turning to this clone: Other DNA sequences in the same sample also yield this CDR3. CDR3 nucleotide sequence: TGCGCCAGCAGCCCCGGGACCGGTAGTCTCGAGCAGTACTTC. Its translation: CASSPGTGSLEQYF. The V gene is TRBV5-1, the J gene TRBJ2-7, with D perhaps assigned TRBD1 or TRBD2 (5 bases each). Germline V CDR1 and CDR2: SGHRS, YFSETQ. V was clipped by 4 bases and J by 6 bases, with 17 bases between them. The CDR3 has 14 amino acids.

This clone was found a few times. The chain has TRBV19 and TRBJ2-5; the D is unclear. The length of the CDR3 is 13 residues. The germline V gene encodes CDR1 LNHDA and CDR2 SQIVND (reference sequence). With 6 bases removed from V and 4 bases from J, the gap between germline ends came to 12 bases. CDR3 sequence (DNA): TGTGCCAGTAGGTATAGGCATGGAGAGACCCAGTACTTC. Protein sequence: CASRYRHGETQYF.

The chain combines TRBV19 with TRBJ2-7, with D possibly matching TRBD1 (6 bases). The V gene lost 3 bases and the J gene lost 2 bases, with 11 bases spanning the gap. CDR3 length: 14 amino acids. Germline V CDR1 and CDR2: LNHDA, SQIVND (reference sequence). CDR3 in DNA: TGTGCCAGTAGTATGCAGGGGCCGGCCTACGAGCAGTACTTC. Amino acids: CASSMQGPAYEQYF.

V usage is TRBV2 and J usage is TRBJ2-7; a weak D match, TRBD2 (6 bases). The CDR3 sequence is 16 residues long. The ends were cut back, 0 bases at V and 0 bases at J, with 12 bases in the middle. Germline V CDR1 and CDR2: SNHLY, FYNNEI. In DNA form, the CDR3 reads TGTGCCAGCAGTGAAGCGGGAGGCCGTAGCTCCTACGAGCAGTACTTC. Protein sequence: CASSEAGGRSSYEQYF.

As for this clone: The same CDR3 is also encoded by other DNA sequences in this sample. The chain uses TRBV5-1 and TRBJ2-7, with D possibly matching TRBD1 (6 bases). The CDR3 runs 12 residues. Germline assignment: CDR1 SGHRS and CDR2 YFSETQ. Trimming removed 5 bases at V and 0 bases at J, with 6 bases between. CDR3 sequence: CASRGGSYEQYF. DNA of the CDR3: TGCGCCAGCAGAGGGGGCTCCTACGAGCAGTACTTC.

The chain recombines TRBV11-2 with TRBJ2-7; unclear D gene. CDR1 and CDR2 (germline): SGHAT, FQNNGV. V was pared by 3 bases and J by 4 bases, with 16 bases between. The CDR3 runs to 15 residues. CDR3 sequence (DNA): TGTGCCAGCAGCTTTCCCGCGACAAGGACGTACGAGCAGTACTTC. Its protein is CASSFPATRTYEQYF.

V usage is TRBV29-1 and J usage is TRBJ1-1; possibly TRBD1 for D (5 bases). The CDR3 contains 12 residues. V was cut by 7 bases and J by 5 bases, with 14 bases left in between. Germline V gene lookup returns CDR1 SQVTM and CDR2 ANQGSEA. CDR3 sequence reads: CSAGRAVTEAFF. DNA of the CDR3: TGCAGCGCCGGCAGGGCTGTGACTGAAGCTTTCTTT.

Details on this clone: This sample also contains other DNA sequences that code for the same CDR3. The chain uses TRBV2 and TRBJ1-1; D unresolved. Trimming took off 7 bases at V and 5 bases at J, with 14 bases between the two ends. The CDR3 extends over 13 amino acids. Germline CDR1 reads SNHLY; CDR2 reads FYNNEI. CDR3 coding DNA: TGTGCCAGCACGAGAGGCCCTGGGACTGAAGCTTTCTTT. Translation gives CASTRGPGTEAFF.

This clone showed up just once. The V and J genes are TRBV9 and TRBJ1-3; 9 nucleotides align to TRBD1. V was clipped by 4 bases and J by 2 bases; unmatched bases: 4. CDR3 size: 15 residues. The V gene's germline CDR1 is SGDLS and CDR2 YYNGEE. The CDR3 reads CASSPGTGTGNTIYF. The CDR3 region has the DNA TGTGCCAGCAGCCCCGGGACAGGGACTGGAAACACCATATATTTT.

CDR3 residues: CASRDRDDQPQHF. The CDR3 nucleotides read TGCGCCAGCCGGGACAGGGACGATCAGCCCCAGCATTTT. The chain combines TRBV5-1 with TRBJ1-5, with 9 bases lining up with TRBD1. In germline, CDR1 is SGHRS, CDR2 YFSETQ. The CDR3 covers 13 residues. The V gene end was trimmed by 7 bases and the J gene end by 5 bases; junction bases not matched to a gene: 4.

V is TRBV4-1 and J is TRBJ2-7; D unclear. The germline V gene encodes CDR1 MGHRA and CDR2 YSYEKL. V was clipped by 3 bases and J by 0 bases, with 15 bases between them. The length of the CDR3 is 16 residues. CDR3 bases: TGCGCCAGCAGCCAGATTAGTGTAGTGGGCTCCTACGAGCAGTACTTC. It encodes CASSQISVVGSYEQYF.

The chain recombines TRBV28 with TRBJ2-4; D tentatively fits TRBD1 or TRBD2 (5 bases each). Trimming shortened V by 2 bases and J by 9 bases, and 20 bases separated the two germline ends. Germline V gene lookup returns CDR1 MDHEN and CDR2 SYDVKM. The CDR3 spans 16 residues. The CDR3 loop is CASSLTWDRGARIQYF. The CDR3 bases are TGTGCCAGCAGTTTAACCTGGGACCGCGGTGCACGCATTCAGTACTTC.

The chain joins TRBV28 to TRBJ1-1; D unclear. CDR3 length: 12 residues. Between the trimmed V and J ends, which lost 5 bases and 8 bases, there was a span of 12 bases. Germline loops: CDR1 MDHEN, CDR2 SYDVKM. The CDR3 bases are TGTGCCAGCAGTGAGCCGGGTTCCGAAGCTTTCTTT. Protein product: CASSEPGSEAFF. Full variable domain (missing parts from reference TRBV28 and TRBJ1-1): DVKVTQSSRYLVKRTGEKVFLECVQDMDHENMFWYRQDPGLGLRLIYFSYDVKMKEKGDIPEGYSVSREKKERFSLILESASTNQTSMYLCASSEPGSEAFFGQGTRLTVV.

This clone turned up a few times. This sequence joins TRBV2 and TRBJ2-7; maybe TRBD2 (6 bases). V lost 6 bases, J lost 4 bases, and 19 bases lay in between. The CDR3 covers 15 residues. Germline-derived CDR1 and CDR2 are SNHLY and FYNNEI. The CDR3 is CASRSGGGIVYEQYF. As DNA, the CDR3 is TGTGCCAGCAGGTCCGGTGGAGGGATCGTGTACGAGCAGTACTTC.